This T cell receptor beta chain was identified during a study of blood T cell repertoires in COVID-19. V lost 3 bases and J lost 10, with 16 bases in between. The CDR3 covers 15 residues. Germline CDR1 and CDR2: LGHDT and YNNKEL (reference sequence). TCRdb keeps only in-frame clones here, not all; method: immunoSEQ multiplex PCR. The sample gives approximately 190,000 clones, roughly 84% of which show up once; 3% to 3.5% is in the top ten. Participants were aged about 18 to 100 years from around 25 US areas. Exposed enrollees had met someone with a PCR-confirmed or clinician-diagnosed COVID-19 case at some point within the 2 weeks before study entry.

The sequenced material came from PBMCs or T cells enriched from blood (not recorded which). The TCR sequence derives from a woman aged 25-40 years who had been exposed to COVID-19. The rearrangement links TRBV3-1 (or the pseudogene TRBV3-2) to TRBJ1-6, with D hard to call. CDR3 sequence reads: CASSQTSSGGSPLHF. The CDR3 region has the DNA TGTGCCAGCAGCCAGACGTCGTCCGGAGGGTCACCCCTCCACTTT.